This T cell receptor (beta chain) was profiled in a study of breast tumors, draining lymph nodes, adjacent tissues. Samples came from axillary lymph nodes draining the breast cancer. In this sample, this clonotype turned up many times. The antigen is not known. Trimming left V 5 bases short and J 7 bases short, with 18 bases between. Germline V gene data show CDR1 as DFQATT and CDR2 as SNEGSKA (reference sequence). The CDR3 is 15 residues long. General study points: The data were judged consistent with most tumor T cells coming from lymph node and expanding in tumor. Compared with basal-like, luminal-like tumors shared significantly more repertoire with nontumor tissue.

TCRdb reprocessed the multiplex PCR reads with MiXCR, giving one entry per CDR3 protein. The repertoire holds under 150,000 distinct CDR3 sequences, 20% to 25% seen once, with about 2.4% in the top ten. The gene calls are TRBV20-1 and TRBJ1-6; D is undetermined. The receptor was isolated from a female donor with breast cancer. Some clones in this sample may be carry-over from other donors' samples. The material sequenced was axillary lymph node tissue. CDR3 loop: CSAGPSRMMNSPLHF. DNA for the CDR3: TGCAGTGCTGGCCCCAGCAGGATGATGAATTCACCCCTCCACTTT.